This T cell receptor (beta chain) was documented in a study of T cell repertoires in cytomegalovirus infection. Study details: A matching HLA type, together with CMV infection, was signaled by public TCR beta signatures.

Remarks on this clonotype: Its antigen remains unknown.

Whole-study results and caveats: What dominated the ex vivo response were HLA-C-restricted CMV-specific TCR beta clonotypes. The cumulative frequency of public TCR beta families distinguished individuals who carried CMV together with the relevant HLA.

TCRdb reprocessed the reads via MiXCR and lists one record per CDR3 protein. The repertoire holds roughly 630,000 distinct CDR3 sequences, with 24% as singletons. Unmatched junction bases numbered 7, after V lost 0 bases and J lost 4 bases. The CDR3 is 18 amino acids. The germline gives CDR1 SGHDT, CDR2 YYEEEE. The chain carries TRBV5-6 and TRBJ2-2, with 12 bases lining up with TRBD2. This clonotype originated in a human donor in good health (CMV status not recorded). Some clones in this sample may be carry-over from other donors' samples. Sequencing was done on a sample of CD8+ T cells from PBMCs. Here the CDR3 reads CASSLELAGGQFTGELFF. In DNA, the CDR3 is TGTGCCAGCAGCTTGGAGCTAGCGGGGGGGCAATTCACCGGGGAGCTGTTTTTT.